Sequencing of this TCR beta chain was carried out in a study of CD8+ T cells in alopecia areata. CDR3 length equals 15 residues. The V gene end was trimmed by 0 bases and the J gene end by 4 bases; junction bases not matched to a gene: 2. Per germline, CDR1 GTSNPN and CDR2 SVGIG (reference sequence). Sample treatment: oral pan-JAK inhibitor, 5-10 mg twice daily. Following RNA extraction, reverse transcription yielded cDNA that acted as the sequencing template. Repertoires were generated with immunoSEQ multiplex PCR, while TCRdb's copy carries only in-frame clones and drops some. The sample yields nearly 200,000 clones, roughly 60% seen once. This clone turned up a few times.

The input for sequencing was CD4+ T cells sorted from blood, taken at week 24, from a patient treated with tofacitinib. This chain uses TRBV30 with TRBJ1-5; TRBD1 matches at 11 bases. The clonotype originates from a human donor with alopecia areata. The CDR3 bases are TGTGCCTGGAGTGTTGGGACAGGGGGTAATCAGCCCCAGCATTTT. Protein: CAWSVGTGGNQPQHF.